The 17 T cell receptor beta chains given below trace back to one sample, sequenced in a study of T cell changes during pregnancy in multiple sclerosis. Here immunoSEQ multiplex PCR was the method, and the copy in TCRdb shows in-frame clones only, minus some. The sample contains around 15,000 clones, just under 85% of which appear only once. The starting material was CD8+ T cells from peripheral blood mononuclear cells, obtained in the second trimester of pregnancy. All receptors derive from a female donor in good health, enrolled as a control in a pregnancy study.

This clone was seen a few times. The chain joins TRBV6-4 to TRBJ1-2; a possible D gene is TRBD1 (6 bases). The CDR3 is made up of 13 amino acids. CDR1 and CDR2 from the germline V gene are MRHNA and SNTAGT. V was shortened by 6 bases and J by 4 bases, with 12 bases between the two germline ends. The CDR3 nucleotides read TGTGCCAGCAGATATTCGGACAGCTATGGCTACACCTTC. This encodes CASRYSDSYGYTF.

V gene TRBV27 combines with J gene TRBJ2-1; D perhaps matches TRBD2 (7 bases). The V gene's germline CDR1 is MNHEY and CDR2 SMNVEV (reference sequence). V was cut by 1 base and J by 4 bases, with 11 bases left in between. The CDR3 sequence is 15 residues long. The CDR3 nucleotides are TGTGCCAGCAGTTTATGGCGGGGGCCTTACAATGAGCAGTTCTTC. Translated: CASSLWRGPYNEQFF.

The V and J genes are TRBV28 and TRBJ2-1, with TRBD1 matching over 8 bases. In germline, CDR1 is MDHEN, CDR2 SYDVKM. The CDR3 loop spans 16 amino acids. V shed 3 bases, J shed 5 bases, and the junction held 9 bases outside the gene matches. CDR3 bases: TGTGCCAGCAGTTTTCTGTCAGGGGGCAAGGACAATGAGCAGTTCTTC. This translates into CASSFLSGGKDNEQFF. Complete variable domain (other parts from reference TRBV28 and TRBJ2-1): DVKVTQSSRYLVKRTGEKVFLECVQDMDHENMFWYRQDPGLGLRLIYFSYDVKMKEKGDIPEGYSVSREKKERFSLILESASTNQTSMYLCASSFLSGGKDNEQFFGPGTRLTVL.

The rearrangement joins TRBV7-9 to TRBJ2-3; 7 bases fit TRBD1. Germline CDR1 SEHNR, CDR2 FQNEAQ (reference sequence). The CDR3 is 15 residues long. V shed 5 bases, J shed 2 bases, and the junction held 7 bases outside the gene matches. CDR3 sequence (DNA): TGTGCCAGCAGCCTCCGGGACAGACCCACAGATACGCAGTATTTT. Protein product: CASSLRDRPTDTQYF.

The CDR3 is CASRPGTPAEQYF. CDR3 in DNA: TGTGCCAGCAGGCCCGGGACACCCGCCGAGCAGTACTTC. V gene TRBV2 combines with J gene TRBJ2-7; tentatively, D is TRBD1 (6 bases). This CDR3 has 13 amino acids. CDR1 and CDR2 (germline): SNHLY, FYNNEI. Trimming removed 6 bases from V and 6 bases from J, with 15 bases in between.

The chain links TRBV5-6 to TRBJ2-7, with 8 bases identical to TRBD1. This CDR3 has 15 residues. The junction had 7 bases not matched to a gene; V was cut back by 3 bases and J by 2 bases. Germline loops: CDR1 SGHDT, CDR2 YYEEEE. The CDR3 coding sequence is TGTGCCAGCAGCTCCGAACTGACAGGGGCCTACGAGCAGTACTTC. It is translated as CASSSELTGAYEQYF. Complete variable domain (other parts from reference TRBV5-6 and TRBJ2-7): DAGVTQSPTHLIKTRGQQVTLRCSPKSGHDTVSWYQQALGQGPQFIFQYYEEEERQRGNFPDRFSGHQFPNYSSELNVNALLLGDSALYLCASSSELTGAYEQYFGPGTRLTVT.

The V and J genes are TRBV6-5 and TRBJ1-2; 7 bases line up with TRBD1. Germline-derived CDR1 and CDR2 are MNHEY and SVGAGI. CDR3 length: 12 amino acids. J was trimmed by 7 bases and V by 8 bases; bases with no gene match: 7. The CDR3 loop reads CASATQGSGYTF. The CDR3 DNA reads TGTGCCAGCGCTACACAGGGGTCTGGCTACACCTTC.

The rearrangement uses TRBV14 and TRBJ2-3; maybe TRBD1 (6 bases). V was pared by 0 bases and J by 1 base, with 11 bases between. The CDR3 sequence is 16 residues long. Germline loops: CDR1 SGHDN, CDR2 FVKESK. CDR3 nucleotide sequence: TGTGCCAGCAGCCAAGAAGGAGACAGGCGCACAGATACGCAGTATTTT. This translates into CASSQEGDRRTDTQYF.

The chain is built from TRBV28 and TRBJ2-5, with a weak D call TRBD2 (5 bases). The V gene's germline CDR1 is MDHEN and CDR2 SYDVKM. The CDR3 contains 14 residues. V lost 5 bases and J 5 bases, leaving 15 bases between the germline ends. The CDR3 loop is CASSRTYTFETQYF. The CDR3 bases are TGTGCCAGCAGTCGGACTTATACCTTTGAGACCCAGTACTTC.

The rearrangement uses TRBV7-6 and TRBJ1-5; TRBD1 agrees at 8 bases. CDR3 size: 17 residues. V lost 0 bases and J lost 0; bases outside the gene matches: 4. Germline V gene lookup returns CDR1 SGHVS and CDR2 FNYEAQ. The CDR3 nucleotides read TGTGCCAGCAGCTTAGCCCGGGACAGGTATAGCAATCAGCCCCAGCATTTT. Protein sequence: CASSLARDRYSNQPQHF.

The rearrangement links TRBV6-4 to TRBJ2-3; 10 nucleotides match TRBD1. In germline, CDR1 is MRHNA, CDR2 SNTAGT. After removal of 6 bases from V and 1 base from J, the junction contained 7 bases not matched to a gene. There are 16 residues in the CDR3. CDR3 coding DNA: TGTGCCAGCAGCTTGACAGGGGGCGGGGGCACAGATACGCAGTATTTT. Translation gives CASSLTGGGGTDTQYF.

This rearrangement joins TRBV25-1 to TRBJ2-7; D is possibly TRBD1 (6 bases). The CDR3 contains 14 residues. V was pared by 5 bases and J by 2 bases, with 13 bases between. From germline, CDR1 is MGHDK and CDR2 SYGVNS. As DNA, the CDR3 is TGTGCCAGCAGTACAGGGATGGCGACCTACGAGCAGTACTTC. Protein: CASSTGMATYEQYF.

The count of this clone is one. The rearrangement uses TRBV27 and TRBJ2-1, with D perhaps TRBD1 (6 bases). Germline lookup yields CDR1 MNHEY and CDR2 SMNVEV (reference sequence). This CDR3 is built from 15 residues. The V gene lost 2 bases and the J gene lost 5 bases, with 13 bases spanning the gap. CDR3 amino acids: CASSLRTVVHNEQFF. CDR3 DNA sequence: TGTGCCAGCAGTTTACGGACAGTCGTACACAATGAGCAGTTCTTC.

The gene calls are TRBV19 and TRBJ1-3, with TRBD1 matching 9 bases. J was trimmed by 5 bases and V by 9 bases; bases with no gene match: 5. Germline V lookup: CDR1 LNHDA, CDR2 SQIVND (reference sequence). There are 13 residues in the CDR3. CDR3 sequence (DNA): TGTGCCAGCCGACAGGGGGAGAGAAACACCATATATTTT. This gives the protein CASRQGERNTIYF.

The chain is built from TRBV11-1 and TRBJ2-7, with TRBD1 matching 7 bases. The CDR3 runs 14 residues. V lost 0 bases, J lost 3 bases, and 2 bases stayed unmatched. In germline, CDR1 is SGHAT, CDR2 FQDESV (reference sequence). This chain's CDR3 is CASSLAGTVYEQYF. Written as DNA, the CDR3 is TGTGCCAGCAGCTTAGCCGGGACAGTCTACGAGCAGTACTTC. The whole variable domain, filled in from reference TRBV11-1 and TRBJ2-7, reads EAEVAQSPRYKITEKSQAVAFWCDPISGHATLYWYRQILGQGPELLVQFQDESVVDDSQLPKDRFSAERLKGVDSTLKIQPAELGDSAMYLCASSLAGTVYEQYFGPGTRLTVT.

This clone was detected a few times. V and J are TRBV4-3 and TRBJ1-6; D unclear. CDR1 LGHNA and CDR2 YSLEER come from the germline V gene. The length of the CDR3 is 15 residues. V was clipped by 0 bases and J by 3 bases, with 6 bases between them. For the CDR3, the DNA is TGCGCCAGCAGCCAAGACAGTGACTATAATTCACCCCTCCACTTT. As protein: CASSQDSDYNSPLHF.

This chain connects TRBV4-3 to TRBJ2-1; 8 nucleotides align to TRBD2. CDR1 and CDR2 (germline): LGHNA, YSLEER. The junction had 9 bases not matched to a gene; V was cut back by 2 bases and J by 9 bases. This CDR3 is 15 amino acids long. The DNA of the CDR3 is TGCGCCAGCAGCCAACGGGGGGGGGTATGGGGTGAGCAGTTCTTC. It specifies CASSQRGGVWGEQFF.